Below are 25 T cell receptor beta chains sequenced from a single sample in a study of cytomegalovirus exposure and HLA in healthy donors (dated by TCRdb to 2016 to 2017). Receptors were amplified or captured by the immunoSEQ multiplex PCR assay. For the multiplex PCR, a mixture combining 60 forward primers for TCR Vbeta segments and 13 reverse primers for TCR Jbeta segments was used. What TCRdb holds here is the immuneACCESS table cut down to in-frame rearrangements. Part of the clones is not present; checked against another copy, under half of the missing clones reflect an unresolved V gene, and the others are unexplained. The table held for this sample gives 75,000 to 95,000 clones. The ten largest clonotypes hold around 4.4% of the sample. Sequenced material: PBMCs. The source is a man aged 30-40 years in good health and CMV-seronegative.

The chain combines TRBV4-1 with TRBJ2-7, with D perhaps matching TRBD1 (5 bases). Germline V gene sequence: CDR1 MGHRA, CDR2 YSYEKL. The CDR3 consists of 14 residues. With 4 bases removed from V and 0 bases from J, the gap between germline ends came to 10 bases. CDR3 nucleotides: TGCGCCAGCAGCCTTGGTCAGGGCTCCTACGAGCAGTACTTC. It yields the protein CASSLGQGSYEQYF.

The chain combines TRBV7-9 with TRBJ1-1; a possible D gene is TRBD1 (6 bases). V was cut by 1 base and J by 5 bases, with 17 bases left in between. This CDR3 spans 16 amino acids. The germline CDR1 and CDR2 sequences are SEHNR and FQNEAQ (reference sequence). CDR3 loop: CASSLVGQLPTTEAFF. The CDR3 DNA follows: TGTGCCAGCAGCTTAGTTGGACAGCTACCAACAACTGAAGCTTTCTTT.

This rearrangement joins TRBV9 to TRBJ2-7, with 9 positions matching TRBD1. The CDR3 has 16 residues. Per the germline V gene, CDR1 is SGDLS and CDR2 is YYNGEE. V shed 3 bases, J shed 1 base, and the junction held 8 bases outside the gene matches. The CDR3 DNA reads as TGTGCCAGCAGCGCTGGAGGAGGGACAGGGTCCTACGAGCAGTACTTC. Encoded protein: CASSAGGGTGSYEQYF.

V and J are TRBV18 and TRBJ2-7; 7 bases agree with TRBD2. Losses at the gene ends were 3 bases for V and 1 base for J; bases not matched to a gene: 0. The CDR3 length is 13 residues. Germline V CDR1 and CDR2: KGHSH, LQKENI. The CDR3 reads CASSPGGSYEQYF. The CDR3 DNA follows: TGTGCCAGCTCACCGGGGGGGTCCTACGAGCAGTACTTC.

This chain uses TRBV4-3 with TRBJ2-2, with a possible D match to TRBD2 (7 bases). The germline V and J ends were trimmed by 8 bases and 0 bases, with 13 bases remaining between them. The CDR3 is 15 amino acids. Germline V gene sequence: CDR1 LGHNA, CDR2 YSLEER. This CDR3 reads CASSRGLPNTGELFF. CDR3 in DNA: TGCGCCAGCTCGCGGGGGCTCCCGAACACCGGGGAGCTGTTTTTT.

This rearrangement joins TRBV12-5 to TRBJ1-3, with 7 nucleotides matching TRBD1. After removal of 5 bases from V and 0 bases from J, the junction contained 1 base not matched to a gene. The CDR3 extends over 14 amino acids. From germline, CDR1 is LGHNT and CDR2 FRNRAP. CDR3 DNA sequence: TGTGCTAGTGGTCCAGGGGGCTCTGGAAACACCATATATTTT. This encodes CASGPGGSGNTIYF.

V is TRBV19 and J is TRBJ1-2; tentatively, D is TRBD1 (5 bases). The V gene lost 6 bases and the J gene lost 8 bases, with 22 bases spanning the gap. Germline CDR1 is LNHDA and CDR2 is SQIVND (reference sequence). This CDR3 comprises 15 residues. CDR3 sequence reads: CASRKTEALSFGYTF. CDR3 sequence (DNA): TGTGCCAGTAGGAAGACAGAGGCATTATCTTTCGGCTACACCTTC.

V usage is TRBV7-9 and J usage is TRBJ1-2, with D unresolved. The CDR3 consists of 13 residues. V was trimmed by 0 bases and J by 2 bases, leaving 4 bases between them. Germline loops: CDR1 SEHNR, CDR2 FQNEAQ (reference sequence). The CDR3 nucleotides are TGTGCCAGCAGCTTAGCGGGCAACTATGGCTACACCTTC. Translating it yields CASSLAGNYGYTF.

The V and J genes are TRBV4-2 and TRBJ1-3, with a weak D call TRBD1 (5 bases). Germline-derived CDR1 and CDR2 are LGHNA and YNFKEQ. V dropped 4 bases and J dropped 5 bases, with 12 bases sitting between them. The CDR3 has 14 amino acids. The CDR3 sequence: CASSPGFQRNTIYF. CDR3 coding DNA: TGTGCCAGCAGCCCAGGGTTTCAACGAAACACCATATATTTT.

The V call is TRBV7-6, the J call TRBJ2-1, with 11 bases that match TRBD2. This CDR3 has 15 residues. Germline V CDR1 and CDR2: SGHVS, FNYEAQ. Germline trimming cut 5 bases from V and 8 bases from J; bases unmatched to any gene: 8. The CDR3 nucleotides are TGTGCCAGCAGCCGTACTAGCGGGAGTTACGATGAGCAGTTCTTC. Translation gives CASSRTSGSYDEQFF.

J is TRBJ2-3 and V is TRBV6-5; 10 nucleotides agree with TRBD2. The CDR3 is 16 residues long. The ends lost 0 bases at V and 2 bases at J; junction bases unmatched: 2. Germline V gives CDR1 MNHEY, CDR2 SVGAGI. Here the CDR3 reads CASSYSGLAFTDTQYF. CDR3 coding DNA: TGTGCCAGCAGTTACTCGGGACTAGCGTTCACAGATACGCAGTATTTT.

CDR3 sequence: CASSDSPGRDRYNEQFF. CDR3 nucleotides: TGTGCCAGCAGTGACTCCCCAGGCCGGGACAGGTATAATGAGCAGTTCTTC. The rearrangement links TRBV25-1 to TRBJ2-1; 8 bases agree with TRBD1. Germline-derived CDR1 and CDR2 are MGHDK and SYGVNS. The V and J ends lost 3 bases and 7 bases, in that order; junction bases with no gene match: 14. This CDR3 region has 17 residues.

V is TRBV29-1 and J is TRBJ2-3; 7 bases match TRBD1. Germline trimming cut 6 bases from V and 4 bases from J; bases unmatched to any gene: 10. The CDR3 runs to 14 residues. Germline-derived CDR1 and CDR2 are SQVTM and ANQGSEA. CDR3 protein: CSVGGQAEADTQYF. CDR3 coding DNA: TGCAGCGTCGGTGGACAGGCGGAGGCAGATACGCAGTATTTT.

The chain combines TRBV19 with TRBJ2-1, with 8 bases aligning to TRBD1. Trimming at V came to 6 bases and at J to 6 bases, leaving 16 bases not matched to a gene. The CDR3 is made up of 17 amino acids. The V gene's germline CDR1 is LNHDA and CDR2 SQIVND (reference sequence). Written as DNA, the CDR3 is TGTGCCAGTAGCGGACCATACTTGGGTGACAGGGGCAATGAGCAGTTCTTC. Translated, it gives CASSGPYLGDRGNEQFF.

The chain carries TRBV6-1 and TRBJ2-3, with 8 nucleotides matching TRBD1. The germline V gene encodes CDR1 MNHNS and CDR2 SASEGT. V trimming: 4 bases; J trimming: 6 bases; junction bases outside the gene matches: 3. The length of the CDR3 is 13 residues. CDR3: CASSGNRGDTQYF. The CDR3 DNA is TGTGCCAGCAGTGGGAACAGGGGGGATACGCAGTATTTT.

The chain has TRBV6-5 and TRBJ1-1; 8 bases align to TRBD1. Trimming cost V 2 bases and J 3 bases; bases outside gene matches: 2. This CDR3 contains 14 residues. Germline loops: CDR1 MNHEY, CDR2 SVGAGI. CDR3 nucleotide sequence: TGTGCCAGCAGTTACCAGGGGGCTTACACTGAAGCTTTCTTT. Its translation is CASSYQGAYTEAFF.

The CDR3 sequence is CASSLRDTQETQYF. DNA for the CDR3: TGTGCCAGCTCACTCCGGGACACACAAGAGACCCAGTACTTC. The genes are TRBV18 and TRBJ2-5; possibly TRBD1 for D (6 bases). The CDR3 is 14 amino acids. The germline CDR1 and CDR2 sequences are KGHSH and LQKENI. The V and J ends lost 4 bases and 2 bases respectively, with 11 bases between them.

This chain uses TRBV7-9 with TRBJ2-7, with D possibly TRBD2 on 5 matching bases. This CDR3 has 12 amino acids. Per the germline V gene, CDR1 is SEHNR and CDR2 is FQNEAQ (reference sequence). Trimming cost V 5 bases and J 4 bases, with 9 bases left between them. The CDR3 is CASSAGLYEQYF. CDR3 nucleotides: TGTGCCAGCAGCGCAGGACTGTACGAGCAGTACTTC. Complete variable domain (other parts from reference TRBV7-9 and TRBJ2-7): DTGVSQNPRHKITKRGQNVTFRCDPISEHNRLYWYRQTLGQGPEFLTYFQNEAQLEKSRLLSDRFSAERPKGSFSTLEIQRTEQGDSAMYLCASSAGLYEQYFGPGTRLTVT.

The chain employs TRBV10-3 and TRBJ1-1; D not resolved. Trimming took off 5 bases at V and 0 bases at J, with 10 bases between the two ends. This CDR3 has 14 residues. Germline loops: CDR1 ENHRY, CDR2 SYGVKD. CDR3 region: CAISLTVMNTEAFF. CDR3 DNA sequence: TGTGCCATCAGTCTCACAGTTATGAACACTGAAGCTTTCTTT.

The V and J genes are TRBV27 and TRBJ2-2; 13 positions match TRBD2. The V gene end was trimmed by 2 bases and the J gene end by 3 bases; junction bases not matched to a gene: 12. Per the germline V gene, CDR1 is MNHEY and CDR2 is SMNVEV (reference sequence). The CDR3 is made up of 20 amino acids. CDR3 sequence (DNA): TGTGCCAGCAGTTTACGTCAACTAGCGGGGGGGCCCGGGGACACCGGGGAGCTGTTTTTT. It codes for CASSLRQLAGGPGDTGELFF.

The chain couples TRBV29-1 to TRBJ1-5; a weak D match, TRBD1 (6 bases). The germline gives CDR1 SQVTM, CDR2 ANQGSEA. V was cut by 1 base and J by 3 bases, with 19 bases left in between. The CDR3 length is 17 residues. Written as DNA, the CDR3 is TGCAGCGTTGAAGGCGGAAAATTGGGGGCTAACAATCAGCCCCAGCATTTT. Translating gives CSVEGGKLGANNQPQHF.

The chain carries TRBV7-3 and TRBJ2-7; weak D call: TRBD2 (6 bases). Germline CDR1 and CDR2: SGHTA and FQGTGA. V dropped 3 bases and J dropped 6 bases, with 18 bases sitting between them. This CDR3 has 15 residues. This chain's CDR3 is CASSLRGGALIEQYF. The CDR3 DNA reads TGTGCCAGCAGCTTGCGTGGAGGGGCGCTCATCGAGCAGTACTTC.

The chain joins TRBV13 to TRBJ2-7; maybe TRBD1 (6 bases). The CDR3 consists of 15 residues. V lost 5 bases and J 3 bases, leaving 17 bases between the germline ends. The germline V gene encodes CDR1 PRHDT and CDR2 FYEKMQ (reference sequence). CDR3 nucleotides: TGTGCCAGCAGCCCGTACGGGGACAAAGGCTACGAGCAGTACTTC. Translation gives CASSPYGDKGYEQYF.

V gene TRBV4-3 combines with J gene TRBJ1-1; TRBD1 is a possible D gene (5 bases). Germline-derived CDR1 and CDR2 are LGHNA and YSLEER. The CDR3 sequence is 16 residues long. Trimming took 0 bases from V and 5 from J, leaving 16 bases between them. CDR3 protein: CASSQDLRQGGTEAFF. CDR3 sequence (DNA): TGCGCCAGCAGCCAAGATCTCAGGCAGGGAGGAACTGAAGCTTTCTTT.

For this clone: Other DNA sequences within the sample encode an identical CDR3. V gene TRBV7-9 combines with J gene TRBJ2-7; TRBD2 is a possible D gene (7 bases). Germline CDR1 is SEHNR and CDR2 is FQNEAQ (reference sequence). There are 16 residues in the CDR3. Trimming took off 2 bases at V and 7 bases at J, with 21 bases between the two ends. The CDR3 reads CASSLRGGRVVGEQYF. In DNA, the CDR3 is TGTGCCAGCAGCTTAAGGGGGGGCAGGGTCGTTGGTGAGCAGTACTTC.